The 22 T cell receptor beta chains presented below share a single source sample, sequenced in a study of blood T cells in healthy people across ages. PCR was performed a second time for about 7 to 12 cycles using a sample-barcoded 5' primer and a J-beta primer mix. TCRdb re-analysed the 5' RACE reads in MiXCR, keeping a single row per CDR3 protein. The sample has 650,000 to 1,000,000 distinct CDR3 sequences, under 40% seen once. Sequenced sample: blood. The receptors shown here come from a man younger than 35 in good health.

This clonotype was observed many times. This chain uses TRBV5-1 with TRBJ2-1, with TRBD2 matching over 14 bases. The ends lost 5 bases at V and 7 bases at J; junction bases unmatched: 17. This CDR3 has 19 residues. Germline lookup yields CDR1 SGHRS and CDR2 YFSETQ. The CDR3 DNA is TGCGCCAGCAGGGAGTTTCCCCGGACTAGCGGGGGGTCTTTGAATGAGCAGTTCTTC. This gives the protein CASREFPRTSGGSLNEQFF.

This chain uses TRBV3-1 with TRBJ2-5; 8 nucleotides agree with TRBD2. Germline values: CDR1 LGHDT, CDR2 YNNKEL (reference sequence). The length of the CDR3 is 13 residues. V lost 6 bases to trimming and J lost 11 bases; unmatched junction nucleotides: 11. CDR3 loop: CASSTSGLNEQYF. Written as DNA, the CDR3 is TGTGCCAGCAGTACTAGCGGTCTCAATGAGCAGTACTTC.

The genes are TRBV5-1 and TRBJ1-3; D call uncertain. Deletions cut 4 bases from V and 0 bases from J, with 11 bases between. This CDR3 contains 15 residues. Germline-derived CDR1 and CDR2 are SGHRS and YFSETQ. CDR3 sequence reads: CASSPDGSSGNTIYF. In DNA form, the CDR3 reads TGCGCCAGCAGCCCCGACGGATCCTCTGGAAACACCATATATTTT. Filled out from reference TRBV5-1 and TRBJ1-3, the complete variable domain reads KAGVTQTPRYLIKTRGQQVTLSCSPISGHRSVSWYQQTPGQGLQFLFEYFSETQRNKGNFPGRFSGRQFSNSRSEMNVSTLELGDSALYLCASSPDGSSGNTIYFGEGSWLTVV.

J is TRBJ2-7 and V is TRBV5-1; D possibly corresponds to TRBD2 (5 bases). This CDR3 has 16 residues. Trimming pared 2 bases from V and 7 bases from J, leaving 22 bases between. Germline V gene data show CDR1 as SGHRS and CDR2 as YFSETQ. DNA for the CDR3: TGCGCCAGCAGCTTTATTACCGGGCAGGAGACGGGGGAGCAGTACTTC. It translates to CASSFITGQETGEQYF.

This clonotype was counted only a few times. The chain employs TRBV9 and TRBJ2-5; D unresolved. The CDR3 covers 14 residues. Between the trimmed V and J ends, which lost 0 bases and 5 bases, there was a span of 11 bases. Germline V gene data show CDR1 as SGDLS and CDR2 as YYNGEE. The DNA of the CDR3 is TGTGCCAGCAGCGTAGATGTGGTACGGGAGACCCAGTACTTC. Translated: CASSVDVVRETQYF.

The chain carries TRBV7-2 and TRBJ1-5, with D possibly matching TRBD1 (5 bases). The CDR3 has 15 amino acids. V was trimmed by 1 base and J by 7 bases, leaving 14 bases between them. Per the germline V gene, CDR1 is SGHTA and CDR2 is FQGNSA. The CDR3 region has the DNA TGTGCCAGCAGCTTAGACGCCTCCGAGGGGCAGCCCCAGCATTTT. Protein: CASSLDASEGQPQHF.

This clonotype was counted between two and nine times. This chain connects TRBV2 to TRBJ2-3; D not resolved. V was pared by 1 base and J by 0 bases, with 8 bases between. The germline V gene encodes CDR1 SNHLY and CDR2 FYNNEI. The CDR3 contains 15 residues. The CDR3 is CASSEGLASTDTQYF. DNA of the CDR3: TGTGCCAGCAGTGAAGGGCTGGCCAGCACAGATACGCAGTATTTT.

In this sample, this clonotype turned up many times. The chain carries TRBV5-5 and TRBJ1-1; D gene uncertain. Germline CDR1 SGHKS, CDR2 YYEKEE (reference sequence). The V end lost 1 base, the J end lost 3 bases, and 7 bases lay between the germline ends. The CDR3 spans 13 residues. DNA of the CDR3: TGTGCCAGCAGCTTGAATCTGGACACTGAAGCTTTCTTT. Amino acid sequence: CASSLNLDTEAFF.

The chain couples TRBV6-1 to TRBJ2-3; unclear D gene. The CDR3 consists of 11 residues. V was clipped by 8 bases and J by 6 bases, with 9 bases between them. Germline V lookup: CDR1 MNHNS, CDR2 SASEGT. CDR3 sequence (DNA): TGTGCCAGCGCCATAACGGATACGCAGTATTTT. Protein sequence: CASAITDTQYF.

This clonotype was detected a few times. The chain has TRBV10-3 and TRBJ2-7, with D possibly being TRBD2 (6 bases). V lost 0 bases, J lost 7 bases, and 19 bases lay in between. Germline V CDR1 and CDR2: ENHRY, SYGVKD. CDR3 size: 16 residues. CDR3 nucleotides: TGTGCCATCAGTGAGTCGAGTGCGGGGAGGTACAATGAGCAGTACTTC. Protein sequence: CAISESSAGRYNEQYF.

This clonotype was observed a few times. The rearrangement joins TRBV6-6 to TRBJ1-5; tentative D call: TRBD1 (6 bases). The ends were cut back, 6 bases at V and 6 bases at J, with 12 bases in the middle. This CDR3 region has 13 residues. Germline CDR1 reads MNHNY; CDR2 reads SVGAGI (reference sequence). CDR3 sequence reads: CASSNYRAQPQHF. DNA for the CDR3: TGTGCCAGCAGCAACTACAGGGCTCAGCCCCAGCATTTT.

This clonotype was counted between two and nine times. This chain links TRBV20-1 with TRBJ2-1; no clear D. Germline assignment: CDR1 DFQATT and CDR2 SNEGSKA (reference sequence). The ends were cut back, 6 bases at V and 5 bases at J, with 20 bases in the middle. CDR3 length: 15 amino acids. The CDR3 loop reads CSARNPMGNNNEQFF. The DNA for the CDR3 is TGCAGTGCCAGGAACCCCATGGGGAATAACAATGAGCAGTTCTTC.

With regard to this clonotype: The junction and the germline gene differ at one end; a read error may be behind it. The chain combines TRBV12-3 or TRBV12-4 with TRBJ2-3; a weak D match, TRBD2 (6 bases). The CDR3 spans 16 residues. The CDR3 nucleotides are TGTGCCAGCACTTCTCGAGCGGGCCTTGGCACAGAGACGCAGTATTTT. This gives the protein CASTSRAGLGTETQYF.

The rearrangement joins TRBV7-3 to TRBJ2-1, with D tentatively TRBD2 (5 bases). The ends were cut back, 2 bases at V and 8 bases at J, with 13 bases in the middle. This CDR3 comprises 14 residues. Germline CDR1 reads SGHTA; CDR2 reads FQGTGA. The CDR3 loop reads CASSLGTSAHEQFF. In nucleotides, the CDR3 is TGTGCCAGCAGCTTAGGTACTAGTGCCCATGAGCAGTTCTTC. Full variable domain (rest looked up from reference TRBV7-3 and TRBJ2-1): GAGVSQTPSNKVTEKGKYVELRCDPISGHTALYWYRQSLGQGPEFLIYFQGTGAADDSGLPNDRFFAVRPEGSVSTLKIQRTERGDSAVYLCASSLGTSAHEQFFGPGTRLTVL.

Ten or more counts support this clonotype. V usage is TRBV7-2 and J usage is TRBJ2-1; 10 nucleotides line up with TRBD2. CDR3 size: 15 residues. Germline V gives CDR1 SGHTA, CDR2 FQGNSA. The ends lost 1 base at V and 5 bases at J; junction bases unmatched: 2. Here the CDR3 reads CASSLVAGGNNEQFF. The CDR3 DNA follows: TGTGCCAGCAGCTTAGTAGCGGGGGGCAACAATGAGCAGTTCTTC.

The rearrangement joins TRBV19 to TRBJ1-1; D is unresolved. The V end was cut by 3 bases, the J end by 3 bases, with 23 bases between. This CDR3 has 18 residues. Germline CDR1 reads LNHDA; CDR2 reads SQIVND (reference sequence). As DNA, the CDR3 is TGTGCCAGTAGTATCCCCCCTTTGGGGTGGAGGCGGGACACTGAAGCTTTCTTT. Its protein is CASSIPPLGWRRDTEAFF.

The chain joins TRBV7-2 to TRBJ1-1; D remains ambiguous. Germline CDR1 is SGHTA and CDR2 is FQGNSA. With 1 base removed from V and 0 bases from J, the gap between germline ends came to 9 bases. The CDR3 sequence is 15 residues long. The CDR3 is CASSLGARLNTEAFF. The CDR3 DNA reads as TGTGCCAGCAGCTTAGGCGCCAGGTTGAACACTGAAGCTTTCTTT.

The gene calls are TRBV20-1 and TRBJ1-2, with D perhaps TRBD1 (6 bases). Per germline, CDR1 DFQATT and CDR2 SNEGSKA (reference sequence). Trimming removed 0 bases at V and 6 bases at J, with 11 bases between. The CDR3 has 13 amino acids. CDR3 sequence: CSARDPRGNGYTF. CDR3 bases: TGCAGTGCTAGAGATCCGAGGGGGAATGGCTACACCTTC.

This rearrangement joins TRBV11-2 to TRBJ2-1, with TRBD2 identical over 13 bases. The J segment lost 0 bases and the V segment lost 4 bases, leaving 9 bases of the junction unmatched. The germline CDR1 and CDR2 sequences are SGHAT and FQNNGV. The CDR3 has 19 amino acids. In DNA form, the CDR3 reads TGTGCCAGCAGCTCCCCAGGGACTAGCGGGGAACCCTCCTACAATGAGCAGTTCTTC. It is translated as CASSSPGTSGEPSYNEQFF.

The genes are TRBV19 and TRBJ1-2, with D maybe TRBD1 (6 bases). CDR3 length: 15 residues. The V gene lost 8 bases and the J gene lost 4 bases, with 20 bases spanning the gap. CDR1 and CDR2 (germline): LNHDA, SQIVND (reference sequence). The CDR3 here is CASSIPTGLPYGYTF. The CDR3 bases are TGTGCCAGTTCCATACCAACAGGGCTACCCTATGGCTACACCTTC.

This clonotype has a count of ten or more. The chain joins TRBV20-1 to TRBJ2-3; TRBD2 agrees at 11 bases. This CDR3 region has 17 residues. The V gene's germline CDR1 is DFQATT and CDR2 SNEGSKA (reference sequence). J gave up 0 bases and V 3 bases, and 8 bases lay outside the gene matches. CDR3 DNA sequence: TGCAGTGCTAGTAAACTAGCGGGGGTTTCTAGCACAGATACGCAGTATTTT. It translates to CSASKLAGVSSTDTQYF.

The V gene is TRBV20-1, the J gene TRBJ2-1; D is unclear. Trimming took 3 bases from V and 0 from J, leaving 6 bases between them. Germline loops: CDR1 DFQATT, CDR2 SNEGSKA (reference sequence). This CDR3 has 13 residues. The CDR3 nucleotides read TGCAGTGCTAGTCAGAGCTCCTACAATGAGCAGTTCTTC. This encodes CSASQSSYNEQFF.